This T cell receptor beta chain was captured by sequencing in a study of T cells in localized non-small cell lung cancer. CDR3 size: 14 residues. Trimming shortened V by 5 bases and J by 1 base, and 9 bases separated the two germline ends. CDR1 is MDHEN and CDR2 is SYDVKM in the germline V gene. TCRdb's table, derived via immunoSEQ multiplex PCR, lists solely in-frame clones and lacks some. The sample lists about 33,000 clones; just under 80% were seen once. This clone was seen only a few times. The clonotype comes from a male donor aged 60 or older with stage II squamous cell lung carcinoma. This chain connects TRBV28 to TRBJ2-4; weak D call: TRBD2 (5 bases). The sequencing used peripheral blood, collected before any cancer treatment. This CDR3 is CASSPPGAKNIQYF. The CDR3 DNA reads TGTGCCAGCAGTCCCCCGGGGGCCAAAAACATTCAGTACTTC.